The clone carrying this T cell receptor (beta chain) has just a few counts. Its specificity is not known. TCRdb re-derived calls from the RACE reads in MiXCR, one entry per CDR3 protein. The data hold over 70,000 distinct CDR3 sequences, with 9.5% to 13% observed a single time. The CDR3 consists of 16 residues. V lost 4 bases, J lost 7 bases, and 8 bases stayed unmatched. Per the germline V gene, CDR1 is SGHRS and CDR2 is YFSETQ. The data are from a study of human T cells and chemical hapten exposure. Study results and caveats: Once DPC sensitization occurred, TCRs above 1 in 1000 frequency showed no change.

Documented time point: patch test 3, about 24 weeks after DPC sensitization. Treatment indicated: therapeutic diphenylcyclopropenone sensitization with weekly scalp DPC. V and J are TRBV5-1 and TRBJ2-2; 12 nucleotides agree with TRBD2. The sample here was whole blood, taken in connection with sensitization to the hapten diphenylcyclopropenone (DPC). The TCR originated in a woman aged 25 to 39 with alopecia areata. Some clones in this sample may be carry-over from other donors' samples. DNA for the CDR3: TGCGCCAGCAGCCCCCCCGGACTAGCGGGAAGCGGGGAGCTGTTTTTT. Protein: CASSPPGLAGSGELFF.